This TCR beta chain was retrieved from a study of shared clonotypes between healthy human individuals. Whole-study results and caveats: Only blood was sampled; tissue repertoires likely differ.

The CDR3 runs to 14 residues. The V gene lost 6 bases and the J gene lost 3 bases, with 15 bases spanning the gap. CDR1 and CDR2 from the germline V gene are MDHEN and SYDVKM. Cells designated naive CD8 were CD45RO-negative and were positively selected for CCR7, with terminally differentiated effector memory CD45RA+ cells excluded. Remarks on this clone: Its antigen is unknown.

Deep level was the assay's run setting. Each subset's genomic DNA was shared equally among a number of immunoSEQ plates. A 200 ng quantity of DNA, some 30,000 T cell genomes, went into the sorted-subset replicate PCRs. The repertoire was sequenced with immunoSEQ multiplex PCR; TCRdb's copy has only in-frame clones and lacks some. Of about 800,000 clones in the sample, roughly 96% are singletons; the top ten hold around 0.25%. The sample was naive CD8+ T cells sorted from blood. The rearrangement uses TRBV28 and TRBJ2-7; maybe TRBD1 (6 bases). The source is a man aged 25 to 45 in good health. For the CDR3, the DNA is TGTGCCAGCAGCTCCGGGACATCTTTCTACGAGCAGTACTTC. This codes for CASSSGTSFYEQYF.